These 18 T cell receptor beta chains originate from one sample sequenced in a study of long-term antiretroviral therapy in people with HIV. Version v3.0 of the immunoSEQ assay was performed at survey level. Generated by immunoSEQ multiplex PCR, the TCRdb table keeps only in-frame clones and is missing some. The sample lists about 20,000 clones, around four fifths seen once, with around 3.7% in the top ten. This specimen was unsorted PBMCs, taken 1.9 years after starting antiretroviral therapy. The source is a woman aged 45-59 years with HIV.

The J gene is TRBJ2-7, the V gene TRBV2, with 8 bases lining up with TRBD1. The CDR3 totals 13 residues. Germline V CDR1 and CDR2: SNHLY, FYNNEI. With 6 bases clipped from V and 7 bases from J, the junction kept 8 bases outside the gene matches. The CDR3 spells CASRTDREREQYF. Here the CDR3 DNA reads TGTGCCAGCAGGACGGACAGGGAACGAGAGCAGTACTTC.

J is TRBJ1-1 and V is TRBV27; tentative D call: TRBD1 (6 bases). The germline V and J ends were trimmed by 2 bases and 8 bases, with 21 bases remaining between them. Germline CDR1 reads MNHEY; CDR2 reads SMNVEV (reference sequence). CDR3 length equals 16 residues. Written as DNA, the CDR3 is TGTGCCAGCAGTTTACGGGGGGCCCCTCTCAGGACCGAAGCTTTCTTT. This translates into CASSLRGAPLRTEAFF.

The V and J genes are TRBV11-2 and TRBJ1-1, with D unclear. Germline loops: CDR1 SGHAT, CDR2 FQNNGV. Trimming removed 1 base from V and 6 bases from J, with 9 bases in between. This CDR3 region has 13 residues. CDR3 protein: CASSLGSGAEAFF. CDR3 bases: TGTGCCAGCAGCTTAGGTTCGGGCGCTGAAGCTTTCTTT.

This clone was detected only once. The V gene is TRBV6-1, the J gene TRBJ1-6; tentatively, D is TRBD1 (5 bases). This CDR3 is 19 amino acids long. Germline CDR1 MNHNS, CDR2 SASEGT. The V gene lost 2 bases and the J gene lost 0 bases, with 17 bases spanning the gap. This CDR3 is CASSEWQGRASSYNSPLHF. CDR3 nucleotide sequence: TGTGCCAGCAGTGAATGGCAGGGTAGGGCTAGCTCCTATAATTCACCCCTCCACTTT.

The chain uses TRBV5-1 and TRBJ2-1; 12 bases fit TRBD1. The CDR3 covers 15 residues. Germline V gene data show CDR1 as SGHRS and CDR2 as YFSETQ. J gave up 7 bases and V 4 bases, and 6 bases lay outside the gene matches. CDR3 nucleotides: TGCGCCAGCAGCGGGACAGGGGGCGCTGGTAATGAGCAGTTCTTC. Protein: CASSGTGGAGNEQFF. The variable domain in full, completed from reference TRBV5-1 and TRBJ2-1, reads KAGVTQTPRYLIKTRGQQVTLSCSPISGHRSVSWYQQTPGQGLQFLFEYFSETQRNKGNFPGRFSGRQFSNSRSEMNVSTLELGDSALYLCASSGTGGAGNEQFFGPGTRLTVL.

This chain joins TRBV20-1 and TRBJ2-3; no definite D call. This CDR3 spans 10 amino acids. CDR1 DFQATT and CDR2 SNEGSKA come from the germline V gene (reference sequence). This chain's CDR3 is CSASRDTQYF. The CDR3 DNA reads as TGCAGCGCATCCAGGGATACGCAGTATTTT.

The rearrangement joins TRBV6-1 to TRBJ1-2; unclear D gene. This CDR3 is built from 13 residues. Trimming removed 5 bases at V and 3 bases at J, with 10 bases between. The germline CDR1 and CDR2 sequences are MNHNS and SASEGT. The CDR3 DNA follows: TGTGCCAGCAGTCACGGGCCCTACTATGGCTACACCTTC. The encoded protein is CASSHGPYYGYTF.

The V gene is TRBV28, the J gene TRBJ1-2; 7 bases agree with TRBD1. Germline-derived CDR1 and CDR2 are MDHEN and SYDVKM. The junction had 3 bases not matched to a gene; V was cut back by 6 bases and J by 2 bases. This CDR3 spans 13 amino acids. Written as DNA, the CDR3 is TGTGCCAGCAGCCAGGGACAGAACTATGGCTACACCTTC. As protein: CASSQGQNYGYTF.

The V and J genes are TRBV9 and TRBJ1-1; 7 bases fit TRBD1. The junction had 4 bases not matched to a gene; V was cut back by 4 bases and J by 7 bases. The CDR3 is made up of 12 amino acids. Looked up from germline, CDR1 is SGDLS and CDR2 is YYNGEE. CDR3 DNA sequence: TGTGCCAGCAGCCCCCGACAGGGTGAAGCTTTCTTT. Translation: CASSPRQGEAFF.

The genes are TRBV5-6 and TRBJ2-1; maybe TRBD2 (5 bases). The V gene lost 1 base and the J gene lost 2 bases, with 13 bases spanning the gap. This CDR3 is 16 amino acids long. Germline CDR1 reads SGHDT; CDR2 reads YYEEEE. For the CDR3, the DNA is TGTGCCAGCAGCTTGACCTTCGAGGAGGCCTACAATGAGCAGTTCTTC. Translating gives CASSLTFEEAYNEQFF.

The genes are TRBV19 and TRBJ2-7; 9 nucleotides line up with TRBD1. CDR1 and CDR2 from the germline V gene are LNHDA and SQIVND (reference sequence). J lost 7 bases, V lost 0 bases, and 10 bases had no gene match. There are 16 residues in the CDR3. CDR3 DNA sequence: TGTGCCAGTAGTATAGAGGCTGGACAGGGGCAAGGTGAGCAGTACTTC. Protein product: CASSIEAGQGQGEQYF.

This clone was seen just once. This chain links TRBV13 with TRBJ2-2, with 9 nucleotides matching TRBD1. CDR3 length: 17 amino acids. CDR1 and CDR2 from the germline V gene are PRHDT and FYEKMQ (reference sequence). J gave up 4 bases and V 5 bases, and 11 bases lay outside the gene matches. The CDR3 DNA reads as TGTGCCAGCAGCCCGAAGAACAGGGGGCGGGTCACCGGGGAGCTGTTTTTT. Protein: CASSPKNRGRVTGELFF.

This chain connects TRBV4-2 to TRBJ2-7, with TRBD2 matching 7 bases. CDR1 and CDR2 from the germline V gene are LGHNA and YNFKEQ. CDR3 length equals 18 residues. Germline trimming cut 0 bases from V and 4 bases from J; bases unmatched to any gene: 15. The CDR3 loop is CASSQEWVSGERNYEQYF. In DNA form, the CDR3 reads TGTGCCAGCAGCCAAGAATGGGTAAGCGGGGAGCGGAATTACGAGCAGTACTTC.

The table lists this clone with a few counts. The V and J genes are TRBV11-2 and TRBJ2-5; the match to TRBD2 covers 11 bases. This CDR3 is built from 15 residues. V gave up 5 bases and J gave up 3 bases; unmatched junction bases: 5. The germline V gene has CDR1 SGHAT and CDR2 FQNNGV. CDR3 amino acids: CASSLAGGNEETQYF. As DNA, the CDR3 is TGTGCCAGCAGCCTAGCGGGGGGCAATGAAGAGACCCAGTACTTC.

The CDR3 here is CASLARGELFF. In DNA form, the CDR3 reads TGTGCCAGCCTGGCGCGCGGGGAGCTGTTTTTT. The V gene is TRBV6-6, the J gene TRBJ2-2; D gene unclear. V was shortened by 8 bases and J by 7 bases, with 8 bases between the two germline ends. The CDR3 loop spans 11 amino acids. The germline gives CDR1 MNHNY, CDR2 SVGAGI (reference sequence).

A few counts support this clone. The chain links TRBV28 to TRBJ1-6; D is unclear. Looked up from germline, CDR1 is MDHEN and CDR2 is SYDVKM. CDR3 size: 12 residues. Trimming removed 3 bases from V and 14 bases from J, with 11 bases in between. CDR3 protein: CASSLSVAALHF. In DNA form, the CDR3 reads TGTGCCAGCAGTTTGTCCGTCGCGGCCCTCCACTTT.

The chain employs TRBV5-6 and TRBJ1-2; D ambiguous. This CDR3 has 15 amino acids. The V gene lost 0 bases and the J gene lost 3 bases, with 12 bases spanning the gap. Germline CDR1 and CDR2: SGHDT and YYEEEE. The CDR3 here is CASSLGLIGDYGYTF. The CDR3 bases are TGTGCCAGCAGCTTGGGCCTAATCGGTGACTATGGCTACACCTTC.

In its sample, this clone was seen once. The rearrangement links TRBV30 to TRBJ2-7, with 7 positions matching TRBD2. This CDR3 spans 14 amino acids. V lost 0 bases to trimming and J lost 3 bases; unmatched junction nucleotides: 5. CDR1 is GTSNPN and CDR2 is SVGIG in the germline V gene (reference sequence). The DNA for the CDR3 is TGTGCCTGGAGTGTCTGGACTAGGGTCTACGAGCAGTACTTC. The encoded protein is CAWSVWTRVYEQYF. The full variable domain, with the rest looked up from reference TRBV30 and TRBJ2-7, is SQTIHQWPATLVQPVGSPLSLECTVEGTSNPNLYWYRQAAGRGLQLLFYSVGIGQISSEVPQNLSASRPQDRQFILSSKKLLLSDSGFYLCAWSVWTRVYEQYFGPGTRLTVT.